The T cell receptor (beta chain) under discussion was sequenced for a study of T cell responses to AZD1222 COVID-19 vaccine. Study-level findings and limits: A mostly white British donor set with more females was recruited, and clonal diversity was possibly underestimated. The reported proportion of spike-specific TCRs targeting unmutated variant regions was nearly half.

On this clone: Its antigen remains unknown.

The CDR3 contains 15 residues. The trim removed 4 bases at V and 7 bases at J, leaving 12 bases unmatched. Per germline, CDR1 SGHNT and CDR2 YYREEE (reference sequence). The protocol was immunoSEQ multiplex PCR, while the TCRdb copy is restricted to in-frame clones and leaves out a portion. The sample has some 150,000 clones, less than 90% seen once; the top ten hold less than 3.5%. This sequence joins TRBV5-4 and TRBJ2-7, with TRBD1 matching over 9 bases. The clonotype originates from an adult in good health. The specimen was peripheral blood, collected on day 0 of AZD1222 vaccination. CDR3 sequence reads: CASSGTGGRYGEQYF. In nucleotides, the CDR3 is TGTGCCAGCAGCGGTACAGGGGGCAGATATGGTGAGCAGTACTTC.